Shown below are 6 T cell receptor beta chains from a single sample sequenced in a study of blood T cell repertoires in COVID-19. Produced via immunoSEQ multiplex PCR; TCRdb's table is partial and in-frame only. The sample carries 19,000 or so clones, 75% to 90% recorded once. Sample: peripheral blood. Receptors originate from a man aged 65-85 years with active COVID-19.

The genes are TRBV10-3 and TRBJ1-6; possible D gene TRBD1, 5 bases. Trimming left V 0 bases short and J 5 bases short, with 8 bases between. CDR1 and CDR2 (germline): ENHRY, SYGVKD. The CDR3 length is 15 residues. The CDR3 sequence is CAISESSGDNSPLHF. The CDR3 DNA reads as TGTGCCATCAGTGAGTCTTCGGGGGATAATTCACCCCTCCACTTT.

The chain recombines TRBV19 with TRBJ2-7; 12 nucleotides match TRBD2. After removal of 5 bases from V and 0 bases from J, the junction contained 2 bases not matched to a gene. The CDR3 contains 15 residues. Germline assignment: CDR1 LNHDA and CDR2 SQIVND (reference sequence). CDR3 amino acids: CASSGLAGSSYEQYF. The CDR3 region has the DNA TGTGCCAGTAGTGGACTAGCGGGGAGCTCCTACGAGCAGTACTTC.

V is TRBV3-1 (or the pseudogene TRBV3-2) and J is TRBJ1-5; D uncertain. Trimming stripped 1 base from V and 9 bases from J, with 10 bases between. The CDR3 has 13 residues. The germline CDR1 and CDR2 sequences are LGHDT and YNNKEL (reference sequence). This chain's CDR3 is CASSQGPAGPQHF. The CDR3, as DNA: TGTGCCAGCAGCCAAGGGCCCGCGGGGCCCCAGCATTTT.

The genes are TRBV4-1 and TRBJ2-7; D is unresolved. Germline values: CDR1 MGHRA, CDR2 YSYEKL. The V end was cut by 4 bases, the J end by 3 bases, with 13 bases between. The CDR3 spans 14 residues. The CDR3 bases are TGCGCCAGCAGCCCGCGCCTGGTTTACTACGAGCAGTACTTC. Translation: CASSPRLVYYEQYF.

The CDR3 coding sequence is TGCGCCAGCAGCCAATCCACAGGGGGGTCATATGGCTACACCTTC. Encoded protein: CASSQSTGGSYGYTF. The gene calls are TRBV4-1 and TRBJ1-2; 8 nucleotides line up with TRBD1. Germline CDR1 is MGHRA and CDR2 is YSYEKL. This CDR3 has 15 amino acids. The V gene end was trimmed by 2 bases and the J gene end by 5 bases; junction bases not matched to a gene: 7.

This sequence joins TRBV15 and TRBJ2-7, with D hard to call. Looked up from germline, CDR1 is LNHNV and CDR2 is YYDKDF (reference sequence). The CDR3 consists of 15 residues. Trimming pared 0 bases from V and 0 bases from J, leaving 9 bases between. The CDR3 nucleotides are TGTGCCACCAGCAGAGATGGAGCTAGCTCCTACGAGCAGTACTTC. This codes for CATSRDGASSYEQYF.